This T cell receptor (beta chain) was captured by sequencing in a study of cytomegalovirus exposure and HLA in healthy donors. Study findings and constraints: Solely CMV serostatus was available to characterize immune exposure.

Worth noting for this clone: What it binds is not known.

The study ran its PCR with 60 Vbeta and 13 Jbeta primers. How the authors handled the data: An analysis performed later counted about 80 million unique TCR beta chains (roughly 10 million of them shared). The protocol was immunoSEQ multiplex PCR, while the TCRdb copy is restricted to in-frame clones and leaves out a portion. D and trimming were read from the DNA, whereas the V and J calls and clone size are those reported in that table. In the table there are 76,000 or so clones, around 84% of which are singletons. This TCR was sampled from a woman aged 40 to 50 in good health and CMV-seropositive. The sample taken for sequencing was PBMCs.

The CDR3 is CASSLDIFNQPQHF. CDR3 coding DNA: TGTGCCAGCAGCTTAGACATTTTTAATCAGCCCCAGCATTTT. The chain links TRBV7-2 to TRBJ1-5; D is uncertain. Germline CDR1 and CDR2: SGHTA and FQGNSA. Trimming cost V 1 base and J 4 bases, with 8 bases left between them. The length of the CDR3 is 14 residues.